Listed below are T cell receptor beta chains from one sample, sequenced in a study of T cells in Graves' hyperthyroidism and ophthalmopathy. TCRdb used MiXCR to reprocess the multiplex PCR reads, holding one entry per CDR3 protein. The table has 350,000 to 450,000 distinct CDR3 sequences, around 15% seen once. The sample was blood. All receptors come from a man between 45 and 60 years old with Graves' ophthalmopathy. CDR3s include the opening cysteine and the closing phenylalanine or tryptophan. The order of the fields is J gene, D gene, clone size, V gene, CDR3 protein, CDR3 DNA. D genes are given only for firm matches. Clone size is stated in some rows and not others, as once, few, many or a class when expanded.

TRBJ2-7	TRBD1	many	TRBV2	CASRVDRGPSYEQYF	TGTGCCAGCAGAGTTGACAGGGGGCCCTCCTACGAGCAGTACTTC
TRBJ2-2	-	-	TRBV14	CASSRQGTGELFF	TGTGCCAGCAGCCGCCAGGGTACCGGGGAGCTGTTTTTT
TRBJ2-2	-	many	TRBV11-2	CASSLAVANGAGELFF	TGTGCCAGCAGTTTAGCAGTAGCAAACGGGGCCGGGGAGCTGTTTTTT
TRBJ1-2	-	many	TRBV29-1	CSVAGLSGYTF	TGCAGCGTTGCAGGTCTCTCCGGCTACACCTTC
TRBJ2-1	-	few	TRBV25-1	CASSEGGTGSYNEQFF	TGTGCCAGCAGTGAGGGCGGGACTGGCTCCTACAATGAGCAGTTCTTC
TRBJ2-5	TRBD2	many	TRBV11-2	CASSPRLAGVAQYF	TGTGCCAGCAGCCCGCGACTAGCGGGAGTGGCCCAGTACTTC
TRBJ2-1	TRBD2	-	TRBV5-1	CASSLGSGEYNEQFF	TGCGCCAGCAGCTTGGGTAGCGGGGAATACAATGAGCAGTTCTTC
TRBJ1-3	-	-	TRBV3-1	CASSYQRKISGNTIYF	TGTGCCAGCAGCTACCAGAGAAAAATCTCTGGAAACACCATATATTTT
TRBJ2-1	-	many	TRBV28	CASSVTRGEQFF	TGTGCCAGCAGTGTCACACGGGGTGAGCAGTTCTTC
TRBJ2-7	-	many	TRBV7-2	CASSSTTEQYF	TGTGCCAGCAGCTCAACTACCGAGCAGTACTTC
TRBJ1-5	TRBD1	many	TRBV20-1	CSATRGTSNQPQHF	TGCAGTGCCACCAGGGGGACGAGCAATCAGCCCCAGCATTTT
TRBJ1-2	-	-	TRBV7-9	CASSHPRLYGYTF	TGTGCCAGCAGCCACCCGAGACTGTATGGCTACACCTTC
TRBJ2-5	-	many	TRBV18	CASSLKGMLETQYF	TGTGCCAGCTCTCTTAAAGGGATGCTTGAGACCCAGTACTTC
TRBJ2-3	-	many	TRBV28	CASSAWGVSTDTQYF	TGTGCCAGCAGCGCCTGGGGAGTAAGCACAGATACGCAGTATTTT
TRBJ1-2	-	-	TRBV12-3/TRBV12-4	CASSLRQDNGYTF	TGTGCCAGCAGTTTAAGACAAGATAATGGCTACACCTTC
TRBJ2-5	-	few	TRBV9	CASSIHHKKGETQYF	TGTGCCAGCAGCATACACCACAAGAAAGGAGAGACCCAGTACTTC
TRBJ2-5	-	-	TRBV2	CASSKWVDSQETQYF	TGTGCCAGCAGTAAATGGGTGGACAGTCAAGAGACCCAGTACTTC
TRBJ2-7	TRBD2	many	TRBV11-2	CASSLERLAHEQYF	TGTGCCAGCAGCTTAGAGAGACTAGCCCACGAGCAGTACTTC
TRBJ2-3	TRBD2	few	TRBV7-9	CASSLTGTSVTDTQYF	TGTGCCAGCAGCTTAACCGGGACTAGCGTCACAGATACGCAGTATTTT
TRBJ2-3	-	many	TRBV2	CASSDRARVTDTQYF	TGTGCCAGCAGTGATCGAGCGCGAGTCACAGATACGCAGTATTTT
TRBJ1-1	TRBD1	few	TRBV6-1	CASSLLRGGTEAFF	TGTGCCAGCAGCCTACTCAGGGGGGGGACTGAAGCTTTCTTT
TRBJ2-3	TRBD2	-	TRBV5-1	CASSLGASGREDTQYF	TGCGCCAGCAGCTTGGGAGCTAGCGGGAGGGAGGATACGCAGTATTTT
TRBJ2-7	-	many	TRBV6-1	CATRQDSTTYEQYF	TGTGCCACCCGTCAGGACAGCACGACCTACGAGCAGTACTTC
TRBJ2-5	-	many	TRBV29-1	CSVDLTSETQYF	TGCAGCGTTGATCTCACCTCGGAGACCCAGTACTTC
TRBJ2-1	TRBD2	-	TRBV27	CASSYRGSGNEQFF	TGTGCCAGCAGTTATCGTGGTAGCGGGAATGAGCAGTTCTTC
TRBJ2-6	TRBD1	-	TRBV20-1	CSARAPPGTGPSGANVLTF	TGCAGTGCTAGAGCCCCCCCCGGGACAGGGCCGTCTGGGGCCAACGTCCTGACTTTC
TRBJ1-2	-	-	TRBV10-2	CASSEMGKGYGYTF	TGCGCCAGCAGTGAGATGGGAAAGGGCTATGGCTACACCTTC
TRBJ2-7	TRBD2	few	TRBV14	CASSQKGGSGRNEQYF	TGTGCCAGCAGCCAAAAAGGGGGCAGCGGGAGGAACGAGCAGTACTTC
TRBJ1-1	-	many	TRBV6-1	CASSVVWGATEAFF	TGTGCCAGCAGTGTAGTTTGGGGGGCAACTGAAGCTTTCTTT
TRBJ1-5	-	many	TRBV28	CASSFIQGQGQPQHF	TGTGCCAGCAGTTTTATACAGGGTCAAGGCCAGCCCCAGCATTTT
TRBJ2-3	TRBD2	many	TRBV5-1	CASSLTKSGTSGSDTQYF	TGCGCCAGCAGCTTGACTAAATCCGGGACTAGCGGCTCAGATACGCAGTATTTT
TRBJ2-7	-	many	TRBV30	CAWRLETYEQYF	TGTGCCTGGAGACTAGAGACCTACGAGCAGTACTTC
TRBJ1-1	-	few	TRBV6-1	CASSSRGAWTEAFF	TGTGCCAGCAGTTCACGGGGGGCGTGGACTGAAGCTTTCTTT
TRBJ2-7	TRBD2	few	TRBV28	CASSLSIAGQYF	TGTGCCAGCAGTTTAAGTATAGCGGGGCAGTACTTC
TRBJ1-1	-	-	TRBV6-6	CASSYSGRGNTEAFF	TGTGCCAGCAGTTACTCTGGGCGGGGAAACACTGAAGCTTTCTTT
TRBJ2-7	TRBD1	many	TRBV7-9	CASSRQERQGMRYEQYF	TGTGCCAGCAGCCGCCAAGAGAGACAGGGTATGAGGTACGAGCAGTACTTC
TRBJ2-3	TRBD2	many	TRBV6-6	CASSYSVAGGGQYF	TGTGCCAGCAGTTACTCAGTAGCGGGAGGTGGGCAGTATTTT